A single sample gave rise to the 13 T cell receptor beta chains below, sequenced in a study of blood T cell repertoires in COVID-19. Data came from immunoSEQ multiplex PCR; TCRdb stores just in-frame clones and leaves some out. Of about 140,000 clones listed, just under 85% are singletons. Sequencing input: PBMCs or T cells enriched from blood (not recorded which). These receptors were taken from a woman between 50 and 59 years old with acute COVID-19.

The chain joins TRBV2 to TRBJ2-7; D possibly corresponds to TRBD1 (5 bases). Germline V lookup: CDR1 SNHLY, CDR2 FYNNEI. V dropped 6 bases and J dropped 1 base, with 13 bases sitting between them. The CDR3 is 14 residues long. CDR3 protein: CASSAWGVSYEQYF. The CDR3 nucleotides are TGTGCCAGCAGCGCCTGGGGCGTTTCCTACGAGCAGTACTTC.

This clone came up once. This chain connects TRBV5-6 to TRBJ1-6, with 9 bases fitting TRBD1. The germline V gene encodes CDR1 SGHDT and CDR2 YYEEEE. Trimming at V came to 5 bases and at J to 10 bases, leaving 13 bases not matched to a gene. The CDR3 spans 16 residues. DNA of the CDR3: TGTGCCAGCAGTCTCTTAGGTGACAGGGGGGACTCACCCCTCCACTTT. The encoded protein is CASSLLGDRGDSPLHF.

The chain couples TRBV9 to TRBJ2-3, with TRBD2 matching over 9 bases. The germline CDR1 and CDR2 sequences are SGDLS and YYNGEE. CDR3 size: 14 residues. With V trimmed by 2 bases and J by 6 bases, 4 bases remained unmatched. The CDR3 sequence is CASSVSGSVDTQYF. DNA for the CDR3: TGTGCCAGCAGCGTTAGCGGGAGTGTGGATACGCAGTATTTT.

The chain recombines TRBV7-2 with TRBJ2-7, with 9 positions matching TRBD2. This CDR3 contains 15 residues. The trim removed 0 bases at V and 4 bases at J, leaving 4 bases unmatched. Germline CDR1 reads SGHTA; CDR2 reads FQGNSA. The CDR3 coding sequence is TGTGCCAGCAGCTTAGCGTCTAGCGGGATGTACGAGCAGTACTTC. Protein: CASSLASSGMYEQYF.

The rearrangement uses TRBV11-2 and TRBJ2-3, with D unresolved. Between the trimmed V and J ends, which lost 1 base and 6 bases, there was a span of 14 bases. Germline loops: CDR1 SGHAT, CDR2 FQNNGV. The CDR3 extends over 15 amino acids. The CDR3 protein is CASSLGLAPSDTQYF. The CDR3 DNA follows: TGTGCCAGCAGCTTAGGACTGGCCCCTAGTGATACGCAGTATTTT.

J is TRBJ1-1 and V is TRBV7-3; D ambiguous. CDR1 is SGHTA and CDR2 is FQGTGA in the germline V gene. Deletions cut 10 bases from V and 8 bases from J, with 26 bases between. CDR3 length: 15 residues. CDR3 sequence: CATFTGNCPMGEAFF. In DNA form, the CDR3 reads TGTGCCACATTCACCGGGAATTGCCCAATGGGCGAAGCTTTCTTT.

The rearrangement uses TRBV2 and TRBJ1-1; D possibly corresponds to TRBD1 (5 bases). Germline lookup yields CDR1 SNHLY and CDR2 FYNNEI. The CDR3 is 14 amino acids. Trimming took off 6 bases at V and 0 bases at J, with 11 bases between the two ends. The CDR3: CASRPWGVNTEAFF. DNA of the CDR3: TGTGCCAGCAGACCCTGGGGGGTGAACACTGAAGCTTTCTTT.

The V gene is TRBV19, the J gene TRBJ2-7; no reliable D call. Trimming took off 1 base at V and 6 bases at J, with 10 bases between the two ends. This CDR3 is built from 13 residues. From germline, CDR1 is LNHDA and CDR2 SQIVND (reference sequence). The CDR3 region has the DNA TGTGCCAGTAGTATAGTAGAGGAGTCCGAGCAGTACTTC. Translating gives CASSIVEESEQYF.

The V and J genes are TRBV5-4 and TRBJ1-5, with TRBD1 as a possible D gene (6 bases). With 2 bases removed from V and 2 bases from J, the gap between germline ends came to 17 bases. Germline values: CDR1 SGHNT, CDR2 YYREEE (reference sequence). This CDR3 region has 17 residues. The CDR3 loop is CASSLGGGAGGNQPQHF. The DNA for the CDR3 is TGTGCCAGCAGCTTAGGTGGGGGGGCCGGGGGCAATCAGCCCCAGCATTTT.

The chain uses TRBV6-2 or TRBV6-3 and TRBJ1-1; 8 bases are a match to TRBD1. Per germline, CDR1 MNHEY and CDR2 SVGEGT. Trimming removed 2 bases from V and 6 bases from J; junction bases left unmatched: 5. The CDR3 contains 14 residues. This CDR3 is CASSYTGQASEAFF. The CDR3 DNA reads as TGTGCCAGCAGTTACACGGGACAGGCTTCTGAAGCTTTCTTT.

The chain combines TRBV2 with TRBJ1-4; 7 bases fit TRBD1. Germline V gene sequence: CDR1 SNHLY, CDR2 FYNNEI. The V gene end was trimmed by 6 bases and the J gene end by 4 bases; junction bases not matched to a gene: 5. This CDR3 is 14 amino acids long. The DNA of the CDR3 is TGTGCCAGCAGGAGGGGACAGTTTAATGAAAAACTGTTTTTT. This translates into CASRRGQFNEKLFF.

The chain joins TRBV9 to TRBJ2-7, with a tentative D call TRBD2 (6 bases). This CDR3 region has 16 residues. Trimming shortened V by 0 bases and J by 5 bases, and 18 bases separated the two germline ends. Germline loops: CDR1 SGDLS, CDR2 YYNGEE. The CDR3 DNA reads as TGTGCCAGCAGCGTAGCGTCCCGCGGAGGGCGGGACGAGCAGTACTTC. Protein product: CASSVASRGGRDEQYF.

The chain joins TRBV5-1 to TRBJ2-1; 8 nucleotides agree with TRBD2. Per the germline V gene, CDR1 is SGHRS and CDR2 is YFSETQ. V lost 5 bases and J lost 6; bases outside the gene matches: 13. The CDR3 runs to 16 residues. The CDR3 loop is CASRPPGTRGTNEQFF. CDR3 bases: TGCGCCAGCAGACCCCCCGGGACTAGGGGCACCAATGAGCAGTTCTTC.